The rows below give T cell receptor beta chains drawn from one sample of a study of blood T cell repertoires in COVID-19. The protocol was immunoSEQ multiplex PCR, while the TCRdb copy is restricted to in-frame clones and leaves out a portion. In the table there are 91,000 or so clones, 80% to 95% of which are singletons. Sequencing was done on a sample of peripheral blood. The receptors here all came from a woman aged 45 to 65 in a cohort sampled during active COVID-19. Both conserved end residues are part of each CDR3. Clone sizes are given selectively: once, few, many, or a class where the clone is expanded.

abundance: -
v_gene: TRBV3-1/TRBV3-2
CDR3aa: CASSQLAGVAGYTF

abundance: -
v_gene: TRBV5-1
CDR3aa: CASSLGDRVNEQFF

abundance: -
v_gene: TRBV28
CDR3aa: CASASASGSTDTQYF

abundance: -
v_gene: TRBV6-5
CDR3aa: CASSNNSPLHF

abundance: -
v_gene: TRBV2
CDR3aa: CASSGTSGGGIDTQYF

abundance: -
v_gene: TRBV28
CDR3aa: CASSFGGKGQPQHF

abundance: -
v_gene: TRBV11-2
CDR3aa: CASSLGSPVRVNTEAFF

abundance: -
v_gene: TRBV3-1/TRBV3-2
CDR3aa: CASSQDLGHEQFF

abundance: -
v_gene: TRBV10-1
CDR3aa: CASSKGQSYEQYF

abundance: once
v_gene: TRBV9
CDR3aa: CASSETSVYNEQFF

abundance: few
v_gene: TRBV10-1
CDR3aa: CASSDGSGSRPYEQYF

abundance: -
v_gene: TRBV19
CDR3aa: CASTPRSAENEKLFF

abundance: once
v_gene: TRBV18
CDR3aa: CASSPRTVSYNSPLHF

abundance: -
v_gene: TRBV10-3
CDR3aa: CAIKDGLAGETQYF

abundance: -
v_gene: TRBV27
CDR3aa: CASSPWTGEGYTF

abundance: -
v_gene: TRBV18
CDR3aa: CASSPGLKYEQYF

abundance: -
v_gene: TRBV10-3
CDR3aa: CAISDGTGFYGYTF

abundance: -
v_gene: TRBV4-1
CDR3aa: CASSQDRGLVNTGELFF

abundance: once
v_gene: TRBV19
CDR3aa: CASKATEGVGYTF

abundance: -
v_gene: TRBV7-9
CDR3aa: CASSEVGGGNTEAFF

abundance: -
v_gene: TRBV5-1
CDR3aa: CASSLVGQDYGYTF

abundance: -
v_gene: TRBV2
CDR3aa: CASRDRVETQYF

abundance: -
v_gene: TRBV5-1
CDR3aa: CASSFNGESPLHF

abundance: -
v_gene: TRBV7-8
CDR3aa: CASSLMGSLSGANVLTF

abundance: once
v_gene: TRBV12-3/TRBV12-4
CDR3aa: CASRRYTDTQYF

abundance: once
v_gene: TRBV5-5
CDR3aa: CASSLEPKNQPQHF

abundance: -
v_gene: TRBV6-6
CDR3aa: CASSPPGRWSRTDTQYF

abundance: -
v_gene: TRBV10-3
CDR3aa: CAITDRVQDTQYF

abundance: -
v_gene: TRBV5-1
CDR3aa: CASSRAGANYGYTF

abundance: -
v_gene: TRBV7-2
CDR3aa: CASSFGQQETQYF

abundance: -
v_gene: TRBV5-1
CDR3aa: CASSLDRAYTGELFF

abundance: -
v_gene: TRBV7-2
CDR3aa: CASSFGQGDEAFF

abundance: -
v_gene: TRBV27
CDR3aa: CASSSALQGFNSPLHF

abundance: -
v_gene: TRBV11-2
CDR3aa: CASSSPRGGGQFF